A selection of T cell receptor beta chains follows, all from one sample in a study of neurological immune-mediated disorders. One entry per CDR3 protein results from TCRdb running MiXCR on the 5' RACE reads. Of about 46,000 distinct CDR3 sequences listed, just under 4.5% were seen once; the top ten hold approximately 5.4%. The specimen sequenced was PBMCs. These receptors were collected from a woman aged 60-75 years with multiple sclerosis. Both conserved end residues are part of each CDR3. Fields, in order: CDR3 protein, CDR3 DNA, J gene, clone size, D gene, V gene. A D gene is named only where the DNA matches it firmly. Size values are once, few and many counts, or a class for expanded clones, and some rows have none.

cdr3_aa: CASNLVGVGTGHNEQFF
cdr3_nt: TGTGCCAGCAACCTAGTAGGAGTGGGGACAGGTCACAATGAGCAGTTCTTC
j_call: TRBJ2-1
clone_size: NA
d_call: TRBD1
v_call: TRBV7-9

cdr3_aa: CASSYGRKETQYF
cdr3_nt: TGTGCCAGCAGTTACGGGCGGAAAGAGACCCAGTACTTC
j_call: TRBJ2-5
clone_size: NA
d_call: NA
v_call: TRBV6-6

cdr3_aa: CASSWDRGGYEQYF
cdr3_nt: TGTGCCAGCAGTTGGGACAGGGGTGGGTACGAGCAGTACTTC
j_call: TRBJ2-7
clone_size: few
d_call: TRBD1
v_call: TRBV27

cdr3_aa: CASSLLTGGSYNEQFF
cdr3_nt: TGCGCCAGCAGCTTGTTAACCGGGGGGTCCTACAATGAGCAGTTCTTC
j_call: TRBJ2-1
clone_size: many
d_call: TRBD2
v_call: TRBV5-1

cdr3_aa: CASSLVLGPETQYF
cdr3_nt: TGTGCCAGCAGCTTAGTATTGGGCCCAGAGACCCAGTACTTC
j_call: TRBJ2-5
clone_size: many
d_call: NA
v_call: TRBV7-2

cdr3_aa: CASSTGTPNGNEQFF
cdr3_nt: TGTGCCAGCAGCACCGGGACTCCCAATGGCAATGAGCAGTTCTTC
j_call: TRBJ2-1
clone_size: few
d_call: NA
v_call: TRBV7-2

cdr3_aa: CASSLQGPDTEAFF
cdr3_nt: TGCGCCAGCAGCCTACAGGGGCCTGACACTGAAGCTTTCTTT
j_call: TRBJ1-1
clone_size: many
d_call: TRBD1
v_call: TRBV5-1

cdr3_aa: CASSSTGGGEQYF
cdr3_nt: TGTGCCAGCAGTTCGACAGGGGGCGGGGAGCAGTACTTC
j_call: TRBJ2-7
clone_size: many
d_call: TRBD1
v_call: TRBV7-3

cdr3_aa: CASSRDLGDSPLHF
cdr3_nt: TGCGCCAGCAGCCGGGATTTGGGAGACTCACCCCTCCACTTT
j_call: TRBJ1-6
clone_size: many
d_call: NA
v_call: TRBV5-1

cdr3_aa: CASSSLFGSSTDTQYF
cdr3_nt: TGTGCCAGCAGCTCGCTTTTCGGATCTAGCACAGATACGCAGTATTTT
j_call: TRBJ2-3
clone_size: NA
d_call: NA
v_call: TRBV11-2

cdr3_aa: CSARLGGAYSNQPQHF
cdr3_nt: TGCAGTGCTAGACTAGGGGGGGCATATAGCAATCAGCCCCAGCATTTT
j_call: TRBJ1-5
clone_size: few
d_call: NA
v_call: TRBV20-1

cdr3_aa: CASSQGGTVDEQFF
cdr3_nt: TGTGCCAGCAGCCAAGGGGGGACAGTAGATGAGCAGTTCTTC
j_call: TRBJ2-1
clone_size: many
d_call: TRBD1
v_call: TRBV4-2

cdr3_aa: CASGTTGTPNTEAFF
cdr3_nt: TGTGCCAGCGGGACTACCGGGACACCGAACACTGAAGCTTTCTTT
j_call: TRBJ1-1
clone_size: many
d_call: NA
v_call: TRBV28

cdr3_aa: CSAHNRGKNTEAFF
cdr3_nt: TGCAGTGCTCATAATAGGGGAAAGAACACTGAAGCTTTCTTT
j_call: TRBJ1-1
clone_size: many
d_call: NA
v_call: TRBV20-1

cdr3_aa: CSAHKGTEAFF
cdr3_nt: TGCAGCGCTCACAAGGGGACTGAAGCTTTCTTT
j_call: TRBJ1-1
clone_size: many
d_call: NA
v_call: TRBV29-1

cdr3_aa: CASSFGAGGNEKLFF
cdr3_nt: TGTGCCAGCAGTTTCGGGGCAGGGGGTAATGAAAAACTGTTTTTT
j_call: TRBJ1-4
clone_size: NA
d_call: TRBD1
v_call: TRBV12-3/TRBV12-4

cdr3_aa: CSASPGADTEAFF
cdr3_nt: TGCAGTGCTTCCCCCGGGGCCGACACTGAAGCTTTCTTT
j_call: TRBJ1-1
clone_size: many
d_call: NA
v_call: TRBV20-1

cdr3_aa: CASSQDRRGGTGELFF
cdr3_nt: TGTGCCAGCAGCCAAGATCGAAGGGGTGGAACCGGGGAGCTGTTTTTT
j_call: TRBJ2-2
clone_size: many
d_call: NA
v_call: TRBV14

cdr3_aa: CASSLGLDEKLFF
cdr3_nt: TGTGCCAGCAGCTTGGGACTCGATGAAAAACTGTTTTTT
j_call: TRBJ1-4
clone_size: many
d_call: NA
v_call: TRBV7-2

cdr3_aa: CASSQAGVGGELFF
cdr3_nt: TGTGCCAGCAGCCAGGCCGGAGTGGGCGGGGAGCTGTTTTTT
j_call: TRBJ2-2
clone_size: NA
d_call: NA
v_call: TRBV3-1